The clone carrying this T cell receptor beta chain was detected many times. RNA transcripts gave rise to amplified TCR beta CDR3 regions. HTBI primers were the set used in a first-round RT-PCR of the TCR CDR3. TCRdb redid the calling of the multiplex PCR reads with MiXCR, one entry per CDR3 protein. Among some 760,000 distinct CDR3 sequences listed, 14% were seen once. This sample is part of a study of T cells in Graves' hyperthyroidism and ophthalmopathy. Germline CDR1 SEHNR, CDR2 FQNEAQ (reference sequence). The CDR3 is 15 amino acids. The V segment lost 5 bases and the J segment 5 bases; nucleotides outside the gene matches: 9.

The chain joins TRBV7-9 to TRBJ2-5, with 9 nucleotides matching TRBD1. The sample was blood. The clonotype was recovered from a woman between 18 and 29 years old with Graves' hyperthyroidism. The CDR3 DNA sequence: TGTGCCAGCAGCCGGGGACAGGGAGTTTCGGAGACCCAGTACTTC. Translation: CASSRGQGVSETQYF.